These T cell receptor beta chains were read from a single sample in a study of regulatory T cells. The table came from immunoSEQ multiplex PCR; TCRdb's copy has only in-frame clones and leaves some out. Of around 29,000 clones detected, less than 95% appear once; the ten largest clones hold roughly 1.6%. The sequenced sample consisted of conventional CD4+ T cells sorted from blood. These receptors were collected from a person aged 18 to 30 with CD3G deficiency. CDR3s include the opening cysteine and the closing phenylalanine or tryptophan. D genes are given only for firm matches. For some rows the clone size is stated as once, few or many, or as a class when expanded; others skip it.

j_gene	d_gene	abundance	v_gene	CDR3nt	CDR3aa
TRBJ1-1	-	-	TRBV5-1	TGCGCCAGCAGCTTGGTTCCGGGCGTTGGCGACACTGAAGCTTTCTTT	CASSLVPGVGDTEAFF
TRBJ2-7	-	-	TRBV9	TGTGCCAGCAGCGTAGGAGCGCAGCAGTACTTC	CASSVGAQQYF
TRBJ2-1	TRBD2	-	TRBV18	TGTGCCAGCTCACCACCGGGCCTAGCGGGGAACAATGAGCAGTTCTTC	CASSPPGLAGNNEQFF
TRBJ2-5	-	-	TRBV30	TGTGCCTGGAGTGTGGGGGAGACCCAGTACTTC	CAWSVGETQYF
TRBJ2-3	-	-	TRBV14	TGTGCCAGCAGCCATGCGGATACGCAGTATTTT	CASSHADTQYF
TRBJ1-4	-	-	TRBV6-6	TGTGCCAGCAGTTTACAACAGGCTAATGAAAAACTGTTTTTT	CASSLQQANEKLFF
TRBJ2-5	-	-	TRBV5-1	TGCGCCAGCAGCTTGGCCTATAAGGGAAGTGGGGAGACCCAGTACTTC	CASSLAYKGSGETQYF
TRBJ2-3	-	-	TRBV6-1	TGTGCCAGCAGAATACAGTCTAGCACAGATACGCAGTATTTT	CASRIQSSTDTQYF
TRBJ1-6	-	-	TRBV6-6	TGTGCCAGCAGCCGGACCGGGAGCTCCTATAATTCACCCCTCCACTTT	CASSRTGSSYNSPLHF
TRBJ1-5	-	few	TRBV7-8	TGTGCCAGCAGCTTAGACCGCAATCAGCCCCAGCATTTT	CASSLDRNQPQHF
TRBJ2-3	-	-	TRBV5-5	TGTGCCAGCAGCTTGGCCTGGGTCACAGATACGCAGTATTTT	CASSLAWVTDTQYF
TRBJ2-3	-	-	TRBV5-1	TGCGCCAGCAGCTTGGAGGCTAGGGGGGATACGCAGTATTTT	CASSLEARGDTQYF
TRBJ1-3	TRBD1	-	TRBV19	TGTGCCAGTAGTATTACTTACAGGGGGCAGTTTGGAAACACCATATATTTT	CASSITYRGQFGNTIYF
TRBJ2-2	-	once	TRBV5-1	TGCGCCAGCAGCTTGGCCGGCGGACTAACCGGGGAGCTGTTTTTT	CASSLAGGLTGELFF
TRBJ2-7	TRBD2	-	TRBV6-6	TGTGCCAGCAGGCGGGGGGGACAGTACGACGAGCAGTACTTC	CASRRGGQYDEQYF
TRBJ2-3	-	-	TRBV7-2	TGTGCCAGCAGCCTCCCCTCCCTGGGGAGCACAGATACGCAGTATTTT	CASSLPSLGSTDTQYF
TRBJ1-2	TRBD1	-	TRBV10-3	TGTGCCATCAGTATTACAGGGGCTCGGGGCTACACCTTC	CAISITGARGYTF
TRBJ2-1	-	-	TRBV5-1	TGCGCCAGCAGCTTGGGGGCAGCTAACAATGAGCAGTTCTTC	CASSLGAANNEQFF
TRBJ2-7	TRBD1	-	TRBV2	TGTGCCAGCAGTGGCCGGGACAGGGGGCTCGAGCAGTACTTC	CASSGRDRGLEQYF
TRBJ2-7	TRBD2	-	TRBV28	TGTGCCAGCAGTTTAGGCGGGGGGGGTTACGAGCAGTACTTC	CASSLGGGGYEQYF
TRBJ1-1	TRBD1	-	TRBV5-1	TGCGCCAGCAGCTTGGGAGGACAGGGTCTGAACACTGAAGCTTTCTTT	CASSLGGQGLNTEAFF
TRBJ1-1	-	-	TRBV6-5	TGTGCCAGCAGTTACCGGGGTAGCACTGAAGCTTTCTTT	CASSYRGSTEAFF
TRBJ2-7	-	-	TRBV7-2	TGTGCCAGCAGCTTAAATGCAGGTAGCCACCCAAGGAAGCAGTACTTC	CASSLNAGSHPRKQYF
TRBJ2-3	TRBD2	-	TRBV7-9	TGTGCCAGCAGCCCTGGACTAGCGAGCACAGATACGCAGTATTTT	CASSPGLASTDTQYF
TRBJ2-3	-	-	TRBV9	TGTGCCAGCAGCGTAGGGAGCGGCGACACAGATACGCAGTATTTT	CASSVGSGDTDTQYF
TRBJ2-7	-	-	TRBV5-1	TGCGCCAGCAGCTTGGACGGCGGAACCTACGAGCAGTACTTC	CASSLDGGTYEQYF
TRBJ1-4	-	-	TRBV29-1	TGCAGCGCACTCCCGGGGGGACTCAATGAAAAACTGTTTTTT	CSALPGGLNEKLFF
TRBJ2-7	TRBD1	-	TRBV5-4	TGTGCCACCGGACCGGGACAGGGTACCTACGAGCAGTACTTC	CATGPGQGTYEQYF
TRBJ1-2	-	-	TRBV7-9	TGTGCCAGCAGCTTTAGCGGGACACTTTATGGCTACACCTTC	CASSFSGTLYGYTF
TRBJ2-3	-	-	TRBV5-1	TGCGCCAGCAGCTTGGGACAGAGCACAGATACGCAGTATTTT	CASSLGQSTDTQYF
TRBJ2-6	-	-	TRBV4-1	TGCGCCAGCAGCCAAGAGGTCTCTGGGGCCAACGTCCTGACTTTC	CASSQEVSGANVLTF
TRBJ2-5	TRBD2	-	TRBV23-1	TGCGCCAGCAGTCAATCTCGGCTAGCGGGGGCACCGGGGCAAGAGACCCAGTACTTC	CASSQSRLAGAPGQETQYF
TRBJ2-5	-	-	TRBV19	TGTGCCAGTAGCCTTATGGGGAGGGAGACCCAGTACTTC	CASSLMGRETQYF
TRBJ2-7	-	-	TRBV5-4	TGTGCCAGCAGCACAAGGCGGCAGGGCGGCTACGAGCAGTACTTC	CASSTRRQGGYEQYF
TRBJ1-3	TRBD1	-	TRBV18	TGTGCCAGCTCACCCACAGGGGAAGAAAACACCATATATTTT	CASSPTGEENTIYF
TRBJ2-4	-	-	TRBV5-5	TGTGCCAGCAGCTTGGGGTCTCGGGGGCGAGGAAACATTCAGTACTTC	CASSLGSRGRGNIQYF
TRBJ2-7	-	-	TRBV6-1	TGTGCCAGCAGTGATAGTGCCAGGGTCAACGAGCAGTACTTC	CASSDSARVNEQYF
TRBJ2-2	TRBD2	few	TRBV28	TGTGCCAGCAGAACCCTCCGGGGGGCGAACACCGGGGAGCTGTTTTTT	CASRTLRGANTGELFF
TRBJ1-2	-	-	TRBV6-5	TGTGCCAGCAGTTCCATTGGCAGGGTTTATGGCTACACCTTC	CASSSIGRVYGYTF
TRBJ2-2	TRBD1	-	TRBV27	TGTGCCAGCAGGCCGGGACAGGGAGGGACCGGGGAGCTGTTTTTT	CASRPGQGGTGELFF